This T cell receptor (beta chain) is drawn from a study of blood T cell repertoires in COVID-19. Turning to the study itself: Acute-phase and convalescent COVID-19 samples originated in the United States, Italy and Spain. From T cells, B-cell-depleted T cells, or PBMCs came the material, which was cDNA or gDNA.

Authors' data handling: Amplification from reference gene primers served as the basis for estimated nucleated cell counts. The table came from immunoSEQ multiplex PCR; TCRdb's copy has only in-frame clones and leaves some out. V and J calls plus clone size are reproduced from that table; the DNA served to infer D and trimming. This table holds 95,000 to 110,000 clones, just under 85% found once. Germline CDR1 and CDR2: SNHLY and FYNNEI. Trimming pared 3 bases from V and 5 bases from J, leaving 8 bases between. This CDR3 has 12 amino acids. The sequence was collected from a woman older than 75 with active or convalescent COVID-19. The J gene is TRBJ2-7, the V gene TRBV2; TRBD1 is a possible D gene (6 bases). Sequencing was carried out using peripheral blood. This CDR3 is CASSDGQNEQYF. CDR3 nucleotide sequence: TGTGCCAGCAGTGATGGACAGAACGAGCAGTACTTC.